Here is one T cell receptor (beta chain) with its context. Its antigen target is currently unknown. The record has no base qualities; no much larger clone is one base away. Based on the germline V gene, the CDR1 and CDR2 sequences are MGHRA and YSYEKL. Spanning cysteine to phenylalanine, the CDR3 consists of 16 amino acids. Of all the DNA, just the CDR3 is kept, 48 bases in frame from base 1. Unmatched junction bases come to 11, with V trimmed by 6 bases and J by 5 bases. The library was obtained by the immunoSEQ multiplex PCR assay. A mixture of 60 forward primers for TCR Vbeta segments and 13 reverse primers for TCR Jbeta segments was used in the multiplex PCR. A multiplex PCR assay on genomic DNA amplified the CDR3 region of rearranged TCR beta genes. Amplified TCR beta libraries were sequenced as 87-base-pair reads on the Illumina HiSeq System. The source study handled its data this way. A later analysis counted some 74 million unique TCR beta chains across the 650 to 700 repertoires, and roughly 9.9 million of these chains were shared by at least two donors. A nearest-neighbor algorithm error-corrected the raw reads and collapsed the reads into unique sequences, merging closely related sequences to remove PCR and sequencing errors. V, D and J gene segments were assigned by aligning CDR3 sequences to IMGT reference sequences. For a sequence to be retained, at least a six-nucleotide match to both a V gene segment and a J gene segment was required. Rearrangements were classified as productive when the CDR3 lacked stop codons and remained in frame with V and J, and all other rearrangements were classified as non-productive. Following IMGT convention, CDR3 was defined as the stretch from the second conserved V-encoded cysteine to the conserved J-encoded phenylalanine. The earlier analysis of approximately 590 of the donors excluded any sequence lacking an unambiguous match to a single V gene segment. An earlier analysis of 550 to 650 of the donors classified V segments as functional when productive rearrangements were above 56.7% and as segregating when the standard deviation between donors was above 5%. To diagnose cytomegalovirus status from the catalog of TCR beta chain sequences, a statistical classification framework was built. A later analysis assigned V and J genes by comparing TCR nucleotide sequences with IMGT/GENE-DB human TR gene sequences. A later analysis assigned CDR3 sequences and most-parsimonious VDJ recombination scenarios with the TCRdist pipeline. A later analysis defined each TCR beta chain by its CDR3 amino acid sequence plus V-gene family, and excluded reads lacking a unique V-gene family. To address suspected cross-contamination and a sequencing artifact, a later analysis removed roughly 640 highly shared, low-generation-probability nucleotide sequences. A later analysis calculated a clonal expansion index for each public chain from normalized within-repertoire ranks of inferred template counts. A later analysis computed generation probabilities with a VDJ recombination model fitted to out-of-frame rearrangements, and checked the results against IGoR. A later analysis scored TCR-TCR, TCR-HLA and TCR-CMV co-occurrence with hypergeometric tests, applying a repertoire-size bias correction to TCR pairs. To estimate false discovery rates, a later analysis permuted the HLA or CMV assignments 20 times. In a later analysis, co-occurring TCRs were grouped using DBSCAN, with TCRdist sequence similarity added in when clustering inside HLA-allele-positive subsets. Co-occurrence clustering excluded repertoires with fewer than 30,000 or more than 120,000 public chains, plus five with anomalous nucleotide sharing. The source is immuneACCESS, and TCRdb retained only in-frame sequences with V and J called. Part of the clones is not carried over; for the studies checked, unresolved V genes explain less than half of this, and the remainder is unexplained. The DNA was the basis for D and trimming; V, J and clone size are from that table. Counted in this sample were roughly 110,000 clones; roughly 77% of them appeared once. The ten largest clones add up to about 2.5% of the sample.

The source of the sample is a study of cytomegalovirus exposure and HLA in healthy donors (dated by TCRdb to 2016 to 2017). With respect to the entire study: According to an earlier analysis of 450 to 650 of the donors, about 170 million T cells yielded over 90 million unique TCR beta sequences and about 300 Gb of sequence data. Typing coverage varied by locus: roughly 620-630 donors for A, B, C, DRB1 and DQB1; roughly 520 for DQA1; around 610 for DPA1; roughly 470 for DPB1. Four or five DR-DQ haplotypes were treated as single units for association and clustering because of strong linkage in the cohort. Donor age, sex, ethnicity and CMV serostatus were collected together with the repertoire data. The genetic ancestry cluster associated with self-reported Caucasian donors included 70% to 85% of the roughly 380 genotyped donors. Besides the first cohort of hundreds of subjects, a separate validation cohort made up of 95 to 150 different subjects was used. Every repertoire in the discovery cohort had been generated on one and the same sequencing platform. The study aimed to test whether signatures of past pathogen exposure could be identified by cataloging public T cell receptors. A later analysis re-examined previously published TCR beta repertoires from more than 600 donors and added high-resolution HLA genotyping to investigate patterns of TCR occurrence. The later analysis used no new phenotypic data to find candidate immune exposures, relying instead on TCR beta sequences and their occurrence across donors. Class I and class II HLA loci were covered by the typing at four-digit resolution. To predict cytomegalovirus infection status, the study combined high-throughput TCR immunosequencing, statistical association of individual TCRs with disease status, and machine learning. An earlier analysis of approximately 640 of the donors applied high-throughput TCR beta sequencing to assess whether each TCR beta V gene segment acted as functional or pseudogenic. Genome-wide SNP genotypes for about three fifths of the roughly 670 donors were used in a later genetic analysis, which treated that subset as a discovery cohort. Using immunosequencing, the study profiled T cell repertoires from roughly 650 subjects and related those repertoires to cytomegalovirus serostatus. An early release that covered roughly 600 HLA-typed donors contained 250 to 350 gigabases of sequencing data and around 85 million unique TCR sequences. Among some 410 genotyped donors of the cohort, an average of around 240,000 unique TCR beta nucleotide sequences were sequenced per donor, 15% to 20% of them non-productive. General study outcomes and caveats: It was suggested by the authors that the approach could potentially be generalized to other disease states and immunological phenotypes. An earlier analysis of approximately 590 of the donors showed that most TCR beta V segments appeared in productive rearrangements either about 90% or about 30% of the time, which broadly matched IMGT annotations. A further reported finding was that TCR beta sequences accurately predicted the HLA-A and HLA-B alleles for most subjects in the first cohort. Roughly uniform sequencing depth across donors was assumed in presence/absence analyses, although this assumption may not hold. A few of the identified cytomegalovirus-associated TCR beta chains were confirmed in vitro to be specific for cytomegalovirus antigens. Because HLA typing was unavailable for some donors at each locus, only the typed subset was used in association tests. Specific HLA alleles were associated with 18,000 or so TCR beta sequences at a false discovery rate of 0.05 in a later analysis. In a later genetic analysis, a missense DCLRE1C variant was associated with V-gene and J-gene trimming of TCR beta chains, and the association was replicated in an independent cohort. A later genetic analysis reported fewer N-insertions in productive TCRs among donors in an Asian-associated ancestry cluster than the approximately 700-donor mean. According to a later analysis, parvovirus B19, influenza, CMV and Epstein-Barr virus appeared linked to several top co-occurrence clusters. The classifier was reported to diagnose cytomegalovirus status with high specificity and sensitivity in both the original and validation cohorts. Immune exposure information for the cohort was limited to CMV serostatus. According to a later analysis, TCR association rates differed among HLA loci, with DRB1 alleles showing the most associated TCRs and HLA-C alleles showing the fewest. Most TCR sequences were seen in very few donors, while some public TCRs were found in many individuals. Over 15 rarely observed V segments, including chromosome 9 orphons, were excluded from the earlier analysis of 550 to 700 of the donors because counts were too low. Only TCR beta chains were sequenced in this cohort, and the absence of alpha or paired-chain data limited detectable features. The 87-base-pair reads could not distinguish some IMGT-functional V segments, including TRBV6-2 and TRBV6-3, so those segments were excluded. The study gave a list of around 170 TCR beta chains associated with cytomegalovirus. A cluster of highly shared sequence variants was judged likely to represent a technical artifact of the sequencing pipeline. When HLA alleles, especially DR and DQ, strongly co-occurred, TCR associations were difficult to assign to individual alleles. Linkage disequilibrium might explain the correlated functional status among segregating V segments, but an unknown experimental factor could not be excluded. A later analysis found that most CMV-associated TCR beta chains appeared HLA-restricted, with HLA associations seemingly driven largely by CMV exposure. A later analysis found that HLA-associated TCR beta chains were more clonally expanded and had lower generation probabilities than equally common non-associated chains.

The cohort comprised hundreds of healthy bone marrow donors. At the time of sampling, every cohort member was nominally healthy, though immune exposures that went unrecorded were likely present. The donor tested CMV seronegative, placing the donor among the 350 or so seronegative members of the cohort. A peripheral blood sample was provided by each donor, and peripheral blood mononuclear cells were used for TCR beta sequencing. The Qiagen DNeasy Blood Extraction Kit was used to extract genomic DNA from the blood cell samples. The rearrangement combines TRBV4-1 with TRBJ2-1, and 9 junctional nucleotides match TRBD2. Sequencing used PBMCs. The clonotype comes from a middle-aged man in good health and CMV-seronegative. DNA sequence: TGCGCCAGCAGAAGGGAGGGAGCGGGGGGCCACAATGAGCAGTTCTTC. Its translation is CASRREGAGGHNEQFF.